One T cell receptor beta chain is described in this entry. There is no known antigen for this receptor. No base-level quality is on record; no much larger clone is a single base apart. The CDR3 numbers 15 residues from cysteine through phenylalanine. The DNA shown is the 45-base CDR3, in frame from base 1. The V end loses 1 base and the J end loses 2 bases, and a stretch of 8 bases separates them. CDR1 and CDR2, per the germline V gene (reference sequence), are SEHNR and FQNEAQ. The source of the sample is a study of blood T cell repertoires in COVID-19 (dated by TCRdb to the early 2020s). Turning to the overall study: Samples covering the acute and convalescent phases of COVID-19 were provided by collaborators in the United States, Italy and Spain. The material from the prospective study consisted of cDNA or gDNA derived from T cells, B-cell-depleted T cells, or PBMCs. Subjects who had been exposed to COVID-19, were actively infected with it, or had recovered from it provided the deeply sampled blood TCRbeta repertoires that made up the dataset. The repertoires were released in a freely available public database intended as a resource for research on the immune response to SARS-CoV-2. Samples came from the ongoing ImmuneRACE study (first 160 participants) plus 1,254 subjects from 6 global collaborators. Sample metadata almost always included a de-identified subject ID, COVID-19 status, age in years and sex. Where HLA class I and class II types were available, the types were taken from metadata supplied by the sample provider, not from assay-based typing. General study outcomes and caveats: Clinical and demographic metadata were provided uncurated, with the amount varying by source and participant.

One collaborating source in Seattle enrolled patients while the patients were actively infected and followed the patients over time throughout the course of disease. Each collaborating institution followed its own protocols to collect whole blood in K2EDTA tubes. Collaborator samples were shipped for TCRbeta analysis as frozen whole blood, isolated PBMCs, or DNA extracted from either sample type. The immunoSEQ Assay, a bias-controlled multiplex PCR, was used to amplify TCRbeta CDR3 regions from genomic DNA. The authors processed their data as follows. The number of nucleated cells in each sample was estimated by amplification of reference gene primers within the assay. To quantify the absolute abundance of each unique TCRbeta CDR3 rearrangement, sequence reads were collapsed and filtered. For each sample, productive Simpson clonality was calculated as the square root of Simpson's diversity index across productive rearrangements. The table comes from immuneACCESS by way of TCRdb, which keeps in-frame sequences with V and J called. Part of the clones is missing from these tables; in studies checked, under half for an unresolved V gene and the rest for unknown reasons. D and trimming come from the DNA, and the V and J calls and clone size come from that table. For this sample there are 400,000 or so clones; about 90% appear just once. The ten largest clones add up to approximately 0.92% of the sample.

The chain couples TRBV7-9 to TRBJ2-2; TRBD2 is a weak D gene call, 6 bases matching. The receptor was isolated from a man younger than 30 with COVID-19, enrolled during active disease. Input material: peripheral blood. This receptor carries the CDR3 CASSLDGRNTGELFF. The DNA is TGTGCCAGCAGCTTAGACGGGAGAAACACCGGGGAGCTGTTTTTT.